This is a list of T cell receptor beta chains from one sample in a study of T cell responses to AZD1222 COVID-19 vaccine. Some clones are missing from TCRdb's copy, which holds only in-frame ones; the method was immunoSEQ multiplex PCR. Of 85,000 to 130,000 clones in the sample, nearly 95% were seen once. The sequences come from peripheral blood, collected on day 0 of AZD1222 vaccination. All receptors derive from an adult in good health. The CDR3 runs from the conserved cysteine through the conserved F or W. D genes are given only for firm matches. The size entry is marked missing in some rows and otherwise reads once, few, many or a size class.

J gene	D gene	clone size	V gene	CDR3 protein	CDR3 DNA
TRBJ2-1	NA	NA	TRBV6-2/TRBV6-3	CASSIYNEQFF	TGTGCCAGCAGTATTTACAATGAGCAGTTCTTC
TRBJ2-7	NA	NA	TRBV14	CASSQPGASPYEQYF	TGTGCCAGCAGCCAACCAGGGGCTTCCCCCTACGAGCAGTACTTC
TRBJ2-3	TRBD1	NA	TRBV13	CASSLGLIRQSGQGRTDTQYF	TGTGCCAGCAGCTTAGGCCTAATAAGGCAATCGGGACAGGGACGCACAGATACGCAGTATTTT
TRBJ2-5	TRBD1	medium-sized	TRBV6-2/TRBV6-3	CASSYSITTGHLQETQYF	TGTGCCAGCAGTTACTCGATAACGACAGGGCACCTCCAAGAGACCCAGTACTTC
TRBJ2-7	NA	NA	TRBV2	CASSEIREQYF	TGTGCCAGCAGTGAAATCCGGGAGCAGTACTTC
TRBJ1-5	NA	once	TRBV28	CASSPGQYSNQPQHF	TGTGCCAGCAGTCCCGGACAGTATAGCAATCAGCCCCAGCATTTT
TRBJ2-3	NA	NA	TRBV7-2	CASSWSVDTQYF	TGTGCCAGCAGCTGGTCGGTTGATACGCAGTATTTT
TRBJ2-1	NA	NA	TRBV11-3	CASSPLGEMYNEQFF	TGTGCCAGCAGCCCCCTCGGGGAAATGTACAATGAGCAGTTCTTC
TRBJ1-1	NA	NA	TRBV11-2	CASSLPRPRRDTEAFF	TGTGCCAGCAGCTTACCCCGACCTCGGAGGGACACTGAAGCTTTCTTT
TRBJ2-5	NA	once	TRBV3-1/TRBV3-2	CASSHQQGTQYF	TGTGCCAGCAGCCATCAACAGGGGACCCAGTACTTC
TRBJ2-3	NA	NA	TRBV7-2	CASSLWDNTDTQYF	TGTGCCAGCAGCTTATGGGACAACACAGATACGCAGTATTTT
TRBJ2-2	NA	NA	TRBV18	CASSPSDGELFF	TGTGCCAGCTCACCATCTGACGGGGAGCTGTTTTTT